The 7 T cell receptor beta chains listed next were all sequenced from one sample in a study of CD8+ T cells in alopecia areata. Following extraction, RNA underwent reverse transcription to cDNA, which served as the sequencing template. Libraries were prepared by immunoSEQ multiplex PCR; TCRdb keeps only in-frame clonotypes and omits some of them. The repertoire includes around 120,000 clones, 58% of them detected once, and approximately 31% sits in the top ten. Treatment in this sample: oral pan-JAK inhibitor, 5-10 mg twice daily. Sequencing was performed on CD8+ T cells sorted from blood, taken at week 4, from a patient treated with tofacitinib. The source is a human donor with alopecia areata.

The chain uses TRBV7-9 and TRBJ2-7; D remains ambiguous. The CDR3 consists of 13 residues. Germline V gene data show CDR1 as SEHNR and CDR2 as FQNEAQ (reference sequence). Trimming shortened V by 5 bases and J by 3 bases, and 11 bases separated the two germline ends. CDR3 coding DNA: TGTGCCAGCAGCCCCCTAGACGGCTACGAGCAGTACTTC. It is translated as CASSPLDGYEQYF.

The chain recombines TRBV29-1 with TRBJ1-2, with 7 bases aligning to TRBD1. Germline lookup yields CDR1 SQVTM and CDR2 ANQGSEA. The CDR3 has 14 residues. Trimming took 3 bases from V and 3 from J; bases not matched to a gene: 7. The CDR3 coding sequence is TGCAGCGTTGAGGACAGGATCCCTGACTATGGCTACACCTTC. Its protein product is CSVEDRIPDYGYTF.

The gene calls are TRBV11-1 and TRBJ2-7; 10 positions match TRBD1. Germline CDR1 reads SGHAT; CDR2 reads FQDESV (reference sequence). V was pared by 3 bases and J by 2 bases, with 1 base of the junction left unmatched. This CDR3 has 14 residues. CDR3 DNA sequence: TGTGCCAGCAGCTTCGGGACAGGGGCCTACGAGCAGTACTTC. Protein sequence: CASSFGTGAYEQYF. Supplemented by reference TRBV11-1 and TRBJ2-7, the full variable domain reads EAEVAQSPRYKITEKSQAVAFWCDPISGHATLYWYRQILGQGPELLVQFQDESVVDDSQLPKDRFSAERLKGVDSTLKIQPAELGDSAMYLCASSFGTGAYEQYFGPGTRLTVT.

This clone has a handful of counts. V usage is TRBV7-2 and J usage is TRBJ1-6; D may be TRBD1 (6 bases). Per germline, CDR1 SGHTA and CDR2 FQGNSA. The CDR3 runs 16 residues. Deletions cut 3 bases from V and 3 bases from J, with 12 bases between. DNA for the CDR3: TGTGCCAGCAGCTTGGGGACACAGGACTATAATTCACCCCTCCACTTT. It specifies CASSLGTQDYNSPLHF.

The chain carries TRBV30 and TRBJ1-2; D not resolved. The CDR3 contains 12 residues. V was clipped by 5 bases and J by 8 bases, with 15 bases between them. Germline V lookup: CDR1 GTSNPN, CDR2 SVGIG (reference sequence). CDR3 sequence (DNA): TGTGCCTGGGAGGAGGCGGCCTGGGGCTACACCTTC. The encoded protein is CAWEEAAWGYTF. The entire variable domain, with the rest obtained from reference TRBV30 and TRBJ1-2, is as follows: SQTIHQWPATLVQPVGSPLSLECTVEGTSNPNLYWYRQAAGRGLQLLFYSVGIGQISSEVPQNLSASRPQDRQFILSSKKLLLSDSGFYLCAWEEAAWGYTFGSGTRLTVV.

V usage is TRBV5-1 and J usage is TRBJ2-5; D may be TRBD1 (5 bases). The CDR3 extends over 15 amino acids. Germline lookup yields CDR1 SGHRS and CDR2 YFSETQ. The V and J ends lost 4 bases and 5 bases respectively, with 18 bases between them. In nucleotides, the CDR3 is TGCGCCAGCAGCGTACGACAGCCGGCTCGGGAGACCCAGTACTTC. Its translation: CASSVRQPARETQYF. Variable domain in full (rest from reference TRBV5-1 and TRBJ2-5): KAGVTQTPRYLIKTRGQQVTLSCSPISGHRSVSWYQQTPGQGLQFLFEYFSETQRNKGNFPGRFSGRQFSNSRSEMNVSTLELGDSALYLCASSVRQPARETQYFGPGTRLLVL.

The chain uses TRBV5-4 and TRBJ2-5, with D unclear. Germline lookup yields CDR1 SGHNT and CDR2 YYREEE (reference sequence). With 4 bases removed from V and 3 bases from J, the gap between germline ends came to 10 bases. CDR3 length equals 13 residues. CDR3 sequence reads: CASSVDLEETQYF. The CDR3 coding sequence is TGTGCCAGCAGCGTGGACCTTGAAGAGACCCAGTACTTC. The full variable domain, in which reference TRBV5-4 and TRBJ2-5 provide the parts outside the CDR3, is ETGVTQSPTHLIKTRGQQVTLRCSSQSGHNTVSWYQQALGQGPQFIFQYYREEENGRGNFPPRFSGLQFPNYSSELNVNALELDDSALYLCASSVDLEETQYFGPGTRLLVL.